This TCR beta chain appears in the sequencing data of a study of T cell repertoires in cytomegalovirus infection. Study background: Indications of both CMV infection and matching HLA type were provided by public TCR beta signatures.

MiXCR, run by TCRdb on the reads, gives a single entry per CDR3 protein. Here the sample spans approximately 320,000 distinct CDR3 sequences, more than 9% being singletons. Notes on the study in general: Of the TCR beta families, the public ones yielded a cumulative frequency that identified carriers of CMV plus the relevant HLA. Clonotype analysis showed dominance of the ex vivo response by HLA-C-restricted CMV-specific TCR beta clonotypes.

Remarks on this clonotype: Its antigen is unknown.

Sequencing was carried out using PBMCs. This clonotype was sampled from a human donor in good health (CMV status not recorded). Some clones in this sample may be carry-over from other donors' samples.

In DNA, the CDR3 is TGTGCCAGCAGTTTCGTGCAGGGGGCTAATTCACCCCTCCACTTT. Its translation is CASSFVQGANSPLHF. The chain carries TRBV6-1 and TRBJ1-6; 8 bases match TRBD1. This CDR3 region has 15 residues. Germline V gene data show CDR1 as MNHNS and CDR2 as SASEGT. The J segment lost 6 bases and the V segment lost 5 bases, leaving 6 bases of the junction unmatched.